One sample yielded the 5 T cell receptor beta chains listed below, sequenced in a study of CD8 T cells in ankylosing spondylitis. TCRdb processed the 5' RACE reads anew with MiXCR; each CDR3 protein has one entry. The sample has 130,000 or so distinct CDR3 sequences, roughly 6.6% seen once; the top ten hold 12%. The sample taken for sequencing was blood, either unsorted or a sorted T cell fraction (not recorded which). The receptor source for this set is a male donor with ankylosing spondylitis or in good health (not recorded which).

This clonotype was detected many times. J is TRBJ1-2 and V is TRBV28, with D unclear. Germline V gene lookup returns CDR1 MDHEN and CDR2 SYDVKM. V shed 2 bases and J shed 8 bases, with 15 bases lying between them. The CDR3 totals 14 residues. In DNA form, the CDR3 reads TGTGCCAGCAGTTTACCCCGAGCAGGAAGGGGCTACACCTTC. Residues: CASSLPRAGRGYTF.

Only a few counts were recorded for this clonotype. The V and J genes are TRBV3-1 and TRBJ2-7, with 8 bases identical to TRBD2. With 0 bases clipped from V and 6 bases from J, the junction kept 10 bases outside the gene matches. The CDR3 spans 16 residues. Germline V gene sequence: CDR1 LGHDT, CDR2 YNNKEL (reference sequence). This CDR3 reads CASSQDLREAQLEQYF. DNA of the CDR3: TGTGCCAGCAGCCAAGATCTGCGGGAGGCCCAACTCGAGCAGTACTTC.

The table lists this clonotype with many counts. The chain couples TRBV7-3 to TRBJ2-1, with TRBD2 matching over 7 bases. The germline V gene has CDR1 SGHTA and CDR2 FQGTGA. Trimming removed 2 bases from V and 5 bases from J; junction bases left unmatched: 6. The CDR3 length is 15 residues. The CDR3 sequence: CASSLPAGLHNEQFF. In DNA, the CDR3 is TGTGCCAGCAGCTTACCAGCGGGGCTCCACAATGAGCAGTTCTTC.

This clonotype was recorded many times. The rearrangement links TRBV9 to TRBJ1-6; D not certain. The germline CDR1 and CDR2 sequences are SGDLS and YYNGEE. The V gene lost 6 bases and the J gene lost 2 bases, with 9 bases spanning the gap. This CDR3 comprises 14 residues. CDR3 nucleotide sequence: TGTGCCAGCAATGGCGGAGCCTATAATTCACCCCTCCACTTT. This translates into CASNGGAYNSPLHF.

This chain joins TRBV7-3 and TRBJ2-7, with D perhaps given as TRBD1 or TRBD2 (7 bases each). CDR1 is SGHTA, CDR2 FQGTGA, per germline. This CDR3 region has 13 residues. V lost 5 bases to trimming and J lost 7 bases, with 15 bases between them. The CDR3 here is CASSPGGGQEQYF. The CDR3 DNA is TGTGCCAGCAGCCCAGGGGGGGGGCAGGAGCAGTACTTC.